The clone carrying this T cell receptor beta chain was observed at least ten times. The time point is: longitudinal time-point 3. TCRdb used MiXCR to reprocess the 5' RACE reads, holding one entry per CDR3 protein. Of 85,000 to 110,000 distinct CDR3 sequences detected, 9.5% to 14% appear once; the ten largest clones hold approximately 3.3%. The entry originates in a study of neurological immune-mediated disorders. The CDR3 contains 16 residues. CDR1 and CDR2 (germline): SGHRS, YFSETQ. Germline trimming cut 4 bases from V and 2 bases from J; bases unmatched to any gene: 3. Sequenced material: PBMCs. This clonotype was sampled from a female donor with HTLV-1-associated myelopathy (HAM/TSP). This chain joins TRBV5-1 and TRBJ2-5; 15 bases are a match to TRBD2. CDR3 protein: CASSRGTSGGQETQYF. CDR3 in DNA: TGCGCCAGCAGCCGAGGGACTAGCGGGGGGCAAGAGACCCAGTACTTC.